The clone carrying this T cell receptor (beta chain) appeared a single time. The sample is drawn from a study of blood T cell repertoires in COVID-19. At the level of the study: Acute and convalescent COVID-19 specimens originated in the United States, Italy and Spain. PBMCs, B-cell-depleted T cells, or T cells were the source of the cDNA or gDNA that made up the material.

As handled by the study authors: Using reference gene primer amplification, nucleated cell counts were estimated. The data were produced by immunoSEQ multiplex PCR, yet TCRdb's version contains in-frame clones alone and is incomplete. V and J calls and clone size come straight from that table; D and trimming were deduced from the DNA. The data contain 40,000 or so clones, around 83% of them singletons. Germline CDR1 and CDR2: SGHVS and FNYEAQ. This CDR3 has 15 amino acids. The ends lost 0 bases at V and 3 bases at J; junction bases unmatched: 3. Sequenced: peripheral blood. The J gene is TRBJ2-3, the V gene TRBV7-6, with 7 bases lining up with TRBD2. The source of this sequence is a human donor with acute or convalescent COVID-19. The donor label of this sample is uncertain. In DNA form, the CDR3 reads TGTGCCAGCAGCTTAGCTGGGGGGGAGACAGATACGCAGTATTTT. This codes for CASSLAGGETDTQYF.